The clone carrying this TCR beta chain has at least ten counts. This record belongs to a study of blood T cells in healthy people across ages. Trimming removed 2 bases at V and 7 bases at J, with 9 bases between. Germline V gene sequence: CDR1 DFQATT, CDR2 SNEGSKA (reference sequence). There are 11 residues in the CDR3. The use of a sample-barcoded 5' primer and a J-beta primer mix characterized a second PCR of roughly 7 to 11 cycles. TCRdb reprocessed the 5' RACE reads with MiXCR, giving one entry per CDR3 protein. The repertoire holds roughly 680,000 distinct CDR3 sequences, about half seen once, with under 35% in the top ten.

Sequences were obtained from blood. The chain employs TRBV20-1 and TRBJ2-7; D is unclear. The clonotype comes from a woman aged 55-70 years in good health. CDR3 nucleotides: TGCAGTGCTAGATCTTCAGGAGAGCAGTACTTC. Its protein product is CSARSSGEQYF.